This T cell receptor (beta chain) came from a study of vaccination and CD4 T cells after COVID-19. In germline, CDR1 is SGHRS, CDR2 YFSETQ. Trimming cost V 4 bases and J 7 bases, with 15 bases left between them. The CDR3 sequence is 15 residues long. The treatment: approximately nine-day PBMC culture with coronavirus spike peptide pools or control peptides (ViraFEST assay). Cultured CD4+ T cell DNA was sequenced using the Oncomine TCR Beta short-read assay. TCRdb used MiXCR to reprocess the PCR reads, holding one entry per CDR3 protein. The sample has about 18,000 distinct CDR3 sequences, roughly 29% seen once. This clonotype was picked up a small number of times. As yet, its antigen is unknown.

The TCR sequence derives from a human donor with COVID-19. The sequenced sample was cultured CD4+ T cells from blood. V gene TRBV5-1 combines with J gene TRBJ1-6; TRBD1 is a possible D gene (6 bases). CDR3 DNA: TGCGCCAGCAGCACCGGGACATCGAACAATTCACCCCTCCACTTT. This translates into CASSTGTSNNSPLHF.